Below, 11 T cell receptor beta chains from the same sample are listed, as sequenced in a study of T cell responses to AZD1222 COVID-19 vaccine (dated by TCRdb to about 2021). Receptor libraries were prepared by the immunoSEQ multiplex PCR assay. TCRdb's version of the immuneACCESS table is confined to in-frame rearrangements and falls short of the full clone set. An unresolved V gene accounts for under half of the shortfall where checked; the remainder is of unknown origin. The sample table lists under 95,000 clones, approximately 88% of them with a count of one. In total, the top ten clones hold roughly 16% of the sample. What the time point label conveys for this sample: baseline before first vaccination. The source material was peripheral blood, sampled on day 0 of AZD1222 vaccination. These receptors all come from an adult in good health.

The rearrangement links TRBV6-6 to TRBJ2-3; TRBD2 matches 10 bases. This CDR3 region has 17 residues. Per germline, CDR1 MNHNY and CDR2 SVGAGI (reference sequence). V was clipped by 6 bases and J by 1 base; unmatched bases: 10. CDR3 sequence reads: CASRRMLAGEGTDTQYF. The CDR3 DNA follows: TGTGCCAGCAGACGAATGCTAGCGGGGGAAGGCACAGATACGCAGTATTTT.

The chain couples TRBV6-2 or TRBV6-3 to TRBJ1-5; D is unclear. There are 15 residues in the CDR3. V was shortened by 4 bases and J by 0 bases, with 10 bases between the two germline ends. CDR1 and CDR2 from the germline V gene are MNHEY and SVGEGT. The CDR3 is CASSLPFISNQPQHF. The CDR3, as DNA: TGTGCCAGCAGTTTACCCTTTATTAGCAATCAGCCCCAGCATTTT.

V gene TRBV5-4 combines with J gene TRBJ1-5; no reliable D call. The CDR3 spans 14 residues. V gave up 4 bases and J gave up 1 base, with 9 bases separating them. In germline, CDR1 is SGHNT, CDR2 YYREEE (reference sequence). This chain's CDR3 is CASSIGLSNQPQHF. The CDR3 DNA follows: TGTGCCAGCAGCATTGGACTGAGCAATCAGCCCCAGCATTTT.

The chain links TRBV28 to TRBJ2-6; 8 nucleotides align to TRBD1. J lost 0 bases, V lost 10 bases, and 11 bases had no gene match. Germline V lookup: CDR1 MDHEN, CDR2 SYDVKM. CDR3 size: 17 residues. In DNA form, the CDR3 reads TGTGCCACCGTCCGGACAGGGTCACACTCTGGGGCCAACGTCCTGACTTTC. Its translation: CATVRTGSHSGANVLTF.

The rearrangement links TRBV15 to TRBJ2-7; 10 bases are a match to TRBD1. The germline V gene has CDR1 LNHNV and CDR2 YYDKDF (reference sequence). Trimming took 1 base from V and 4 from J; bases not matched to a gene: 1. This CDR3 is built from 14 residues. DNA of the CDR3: TGTGCCACCAGCAGAGGACAGGGGGCTTACGAGCAGTACTTC. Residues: CATSRGQGAYEQYF.

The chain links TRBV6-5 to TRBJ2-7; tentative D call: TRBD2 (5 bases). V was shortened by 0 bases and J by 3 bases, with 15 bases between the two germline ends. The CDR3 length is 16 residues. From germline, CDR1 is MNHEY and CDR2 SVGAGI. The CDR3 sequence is CASSYSGGRTDYEQYF. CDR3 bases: TGTGCCAGCAGTTACTCGGGCGGGCGGACGGACTACGAGCAGTACTTC.

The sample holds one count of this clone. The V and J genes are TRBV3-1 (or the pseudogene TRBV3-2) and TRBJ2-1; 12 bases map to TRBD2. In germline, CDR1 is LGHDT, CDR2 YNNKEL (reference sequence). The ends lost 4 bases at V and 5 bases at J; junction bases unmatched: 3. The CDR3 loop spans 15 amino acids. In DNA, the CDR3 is TGTGCCAGCAGCCGCTGGACTAGCGGGGACAATGAGCAGTTCTTC. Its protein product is CASSRWTSGDNEQFF.

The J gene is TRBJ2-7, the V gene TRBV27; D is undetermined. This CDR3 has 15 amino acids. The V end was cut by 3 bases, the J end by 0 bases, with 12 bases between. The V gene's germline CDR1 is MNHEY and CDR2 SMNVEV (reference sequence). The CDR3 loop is CASSLSSHRSYEQYF. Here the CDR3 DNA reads TGTGCCAGCAGTTTGAGTTCCCACCGCTCCTACGAGCAGTACTTC.

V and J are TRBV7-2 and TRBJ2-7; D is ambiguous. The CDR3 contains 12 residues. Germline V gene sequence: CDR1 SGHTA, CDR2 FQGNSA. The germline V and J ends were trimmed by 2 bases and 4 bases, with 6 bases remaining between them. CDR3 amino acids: CASSLSFYEQYF. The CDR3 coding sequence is TGTGCCAGCAGCTTAAGTTTTTACGAGCAGTACTTC. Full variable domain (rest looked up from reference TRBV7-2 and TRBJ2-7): GAGVSQSPSNKVTEKGKDVELRCDPISGHTALYWYRQSLGQGLEFLIYFQGNSAPDKSGLPSDRFSAERTGGSVSTLTIQRTQQEDSAVYLCASSLSFYEQYFGPGTRLTVT.

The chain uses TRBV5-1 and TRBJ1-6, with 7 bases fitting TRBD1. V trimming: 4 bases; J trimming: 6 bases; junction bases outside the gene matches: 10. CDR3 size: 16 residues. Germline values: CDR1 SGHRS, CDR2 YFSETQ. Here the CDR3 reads CASSPGSGGLNSPLHF. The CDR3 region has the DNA TGCGCCAGCAGCCCTGGGTCAGGGGGGCTTAATTCACCCCTCCACTTT. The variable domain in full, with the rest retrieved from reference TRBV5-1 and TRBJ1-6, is KAGVTQTPRYLIKTRGQQVTLSCSPISGHRSVSWYQQTPGQGLQFLFEYFSETQRNKGNFPGRFSGRQFSNSRSEMNVSTLELGDSALYLCASSPGSGGLNSPLHFGNGTRLTVT.

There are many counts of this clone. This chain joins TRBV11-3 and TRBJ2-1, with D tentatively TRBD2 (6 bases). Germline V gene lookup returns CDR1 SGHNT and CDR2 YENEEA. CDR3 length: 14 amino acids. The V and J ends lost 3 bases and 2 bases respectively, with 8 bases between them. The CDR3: CASSFGGTYNEQFF. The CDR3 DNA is TGTGCCAGCAGCTTCGGCGGGACCTACAATGAGCAGTTCTTC.